The table lists the clone carrying this T cell receptor beta chain with a few counts. A universal primer site came from template switching; cDNA carried unique molecular identifiers. TCRdb fed the 5' RACE reads into MiXCR, producing one record per CDR3 protein. In the table there are a few hundred thousand distinct CDR3 sequences, 9.5% to 10% of which are singletons. The source of the sample is a study of identical twins. CDR1 and CDR2 (germline): MDHEN, SYDVKM. The CDR3 covers 15 residues. V was shortened by 4 bases and J by 3 bases, with 13 bases between the two germline ends. Separately, the same data were catalogued under a study of yellow fever vaccine responses in identical twins.

Sequences were obtained from PBMCs. The TCR sequence derives from a woman under 30 in good health. This rearrangement joins TRBV28 to TRBJ2-4, with D uncertain. CDR3 loop: CASSSRDVGKNIQYF. CDR3 DNA sequence: TGTGCCAGCAGTTCCCGAGACGTGGGCAAAAACATTCAGTACTTC.